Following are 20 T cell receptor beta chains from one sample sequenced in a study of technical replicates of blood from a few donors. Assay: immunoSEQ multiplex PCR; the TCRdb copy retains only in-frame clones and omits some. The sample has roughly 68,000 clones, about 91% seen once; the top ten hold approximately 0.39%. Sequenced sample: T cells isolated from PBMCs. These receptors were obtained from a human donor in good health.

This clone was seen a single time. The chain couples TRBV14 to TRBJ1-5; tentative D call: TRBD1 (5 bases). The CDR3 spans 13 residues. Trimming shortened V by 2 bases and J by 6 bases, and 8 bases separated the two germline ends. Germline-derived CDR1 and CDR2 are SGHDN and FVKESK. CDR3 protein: CASSQTGGQPQHF. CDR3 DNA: TGTGCCAGCAGCCAAACCGGGGGTCAGCCCCAGCATTTT.

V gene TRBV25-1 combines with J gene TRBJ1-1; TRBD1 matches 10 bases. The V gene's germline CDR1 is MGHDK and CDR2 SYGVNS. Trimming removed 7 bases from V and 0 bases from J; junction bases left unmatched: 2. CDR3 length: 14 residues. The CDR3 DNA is TGTGCCAGCAAGGGACAGGGGATGAACACTGAAGCTTTCTTT. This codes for CASKGQGMNTEAFF.

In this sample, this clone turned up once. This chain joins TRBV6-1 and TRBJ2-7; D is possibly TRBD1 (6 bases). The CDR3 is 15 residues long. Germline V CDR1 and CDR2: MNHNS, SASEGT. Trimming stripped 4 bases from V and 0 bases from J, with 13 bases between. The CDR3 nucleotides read TGTGCCAGCAGTGCGAGACAGGCGTACTCCTACGAGCAGTACTTC. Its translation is CASSARQAYSYEQYF.

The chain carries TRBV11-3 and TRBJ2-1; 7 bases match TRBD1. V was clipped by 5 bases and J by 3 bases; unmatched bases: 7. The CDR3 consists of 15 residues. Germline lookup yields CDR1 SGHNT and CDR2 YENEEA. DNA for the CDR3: TGTGCCAGCAGCCAAAGGACAGGAGACTACAATGAGCAGTTCTTC. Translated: CASSQRTGDYNEQFF.

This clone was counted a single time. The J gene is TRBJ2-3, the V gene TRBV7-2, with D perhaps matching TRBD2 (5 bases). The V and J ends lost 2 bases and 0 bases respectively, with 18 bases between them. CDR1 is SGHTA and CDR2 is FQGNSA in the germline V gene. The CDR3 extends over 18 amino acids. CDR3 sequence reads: CASSLRASSYTSTDTQYF. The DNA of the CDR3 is TGTGCCAGCAGCTTACGCGCTAGCTCCTATACTAGCACAGATACGCAGTATTTT.

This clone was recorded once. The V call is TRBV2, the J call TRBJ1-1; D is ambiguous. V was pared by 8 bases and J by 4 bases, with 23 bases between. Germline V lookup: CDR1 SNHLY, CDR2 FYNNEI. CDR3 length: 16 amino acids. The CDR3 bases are TGTGCCAGCCTGCCCTTGAGGTCAGCTAGGAGCACTGAAGCTTTCTTT. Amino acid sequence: CASLPLRSARSTEAFF.

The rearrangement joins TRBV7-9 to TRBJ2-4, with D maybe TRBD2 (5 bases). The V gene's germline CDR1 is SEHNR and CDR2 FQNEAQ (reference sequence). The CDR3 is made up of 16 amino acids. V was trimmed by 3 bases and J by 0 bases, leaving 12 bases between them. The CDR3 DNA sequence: TGTGCCAGCAGCTTTGAGGCGACTATAGCCAAAAACATTCAGTACTTC. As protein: CASSFEATIAKNIQYF.

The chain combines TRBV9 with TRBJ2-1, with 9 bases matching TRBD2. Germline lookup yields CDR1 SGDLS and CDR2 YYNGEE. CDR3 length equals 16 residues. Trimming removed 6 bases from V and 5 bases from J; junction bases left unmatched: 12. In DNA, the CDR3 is TGTGCCAGCATCCCGACTAGCGGTATCCTGGACAATGAGCAGTTCTTC. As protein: CASIPTSGILDNEQFF.

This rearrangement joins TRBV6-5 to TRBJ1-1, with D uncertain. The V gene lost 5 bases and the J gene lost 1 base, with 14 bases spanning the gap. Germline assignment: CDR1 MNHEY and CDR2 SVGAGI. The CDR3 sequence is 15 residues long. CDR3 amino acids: CASSQTPSENTEAFF. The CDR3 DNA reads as TGTGCCAGCAGTCAAACGCCGTCAGAGAACACTGAAGCTTTCTTT.

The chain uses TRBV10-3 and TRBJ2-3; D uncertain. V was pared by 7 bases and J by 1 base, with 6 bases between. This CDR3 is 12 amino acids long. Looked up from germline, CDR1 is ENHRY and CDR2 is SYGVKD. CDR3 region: CAINQGTDTQYF. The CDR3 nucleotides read TGTGCCATCAATCAGGGCACAGATACGCAGTATTTT.

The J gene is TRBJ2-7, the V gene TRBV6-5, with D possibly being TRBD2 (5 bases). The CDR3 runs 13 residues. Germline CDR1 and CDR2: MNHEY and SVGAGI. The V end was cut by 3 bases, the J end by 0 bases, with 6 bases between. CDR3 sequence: CASSYGLSYEQYF. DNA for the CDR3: TGTGCCAGCAGTTATGGACTCTCCTACGAGCAGTACTTC.

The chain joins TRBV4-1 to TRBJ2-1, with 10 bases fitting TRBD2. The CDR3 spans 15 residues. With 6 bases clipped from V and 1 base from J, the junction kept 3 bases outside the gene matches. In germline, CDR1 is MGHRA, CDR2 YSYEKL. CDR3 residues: CASRLLAGSYNEQFF. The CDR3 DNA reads TGCGCCAGCAGGCTACTAGCGGGGTCCTACAATGAGCAGTTCTTC.

CDR3 coding DNA: TGTGCCATCAGTGAATTACAAATGAACACTGAAGCTTTCTTT. Protein sequence: CAISELQMNTEAFF. The chain links TRBV10-3 to TRBJ1-1; D not certain. The germline V gene encodes CDR1 ENHRY and CDR2 SYGVKD. The V and J ends lost 3 bases and 0 bases respectively, with 8 bases between them. The length of the CDR3 is 14 residues.

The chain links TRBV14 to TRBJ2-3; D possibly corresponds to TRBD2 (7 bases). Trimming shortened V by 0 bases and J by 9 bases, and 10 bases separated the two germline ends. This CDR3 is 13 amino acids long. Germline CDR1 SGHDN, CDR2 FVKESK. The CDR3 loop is CASSQDRGGTQYF. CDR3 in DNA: TGTGCCAGCAGCCAAGATAGGGGGGGCACGCAGTATTTT.

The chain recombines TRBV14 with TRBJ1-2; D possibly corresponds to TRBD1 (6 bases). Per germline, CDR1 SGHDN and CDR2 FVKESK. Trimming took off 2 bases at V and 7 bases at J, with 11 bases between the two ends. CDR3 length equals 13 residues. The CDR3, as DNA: TGTGCCAGCAGCCAATACAGGGTTGGTGGCTACACCTTC. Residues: CASSQYRVGGYTF.

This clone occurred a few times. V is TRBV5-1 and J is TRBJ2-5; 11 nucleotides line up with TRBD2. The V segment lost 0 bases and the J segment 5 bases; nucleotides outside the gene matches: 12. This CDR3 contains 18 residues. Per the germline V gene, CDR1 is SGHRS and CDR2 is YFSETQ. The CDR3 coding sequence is TGCGCCAGCAGCTTGGGCCGGACTAGCGGGTGGAACGAGGAGACCCAGTACTTC. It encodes CASSLGRTSGWNEETQYF.

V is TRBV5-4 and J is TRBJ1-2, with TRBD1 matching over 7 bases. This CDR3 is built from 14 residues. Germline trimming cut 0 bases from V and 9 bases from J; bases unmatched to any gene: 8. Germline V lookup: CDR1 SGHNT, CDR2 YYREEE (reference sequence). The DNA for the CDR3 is TGTGCCAGCAGCTTGGCTCAGGGGGTTGGTAGCTACACCTTC. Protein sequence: CASSLAQGVGSYTF.

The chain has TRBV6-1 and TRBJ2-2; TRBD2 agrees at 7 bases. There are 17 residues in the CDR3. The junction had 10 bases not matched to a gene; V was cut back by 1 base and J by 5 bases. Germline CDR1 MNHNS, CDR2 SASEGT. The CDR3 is CASSEDQRREMTGELFF. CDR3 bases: TGTGCCAGCAGTGAAGACCAGAGGCGGGAGATGACCGGGGAGCTGTTTTTT.

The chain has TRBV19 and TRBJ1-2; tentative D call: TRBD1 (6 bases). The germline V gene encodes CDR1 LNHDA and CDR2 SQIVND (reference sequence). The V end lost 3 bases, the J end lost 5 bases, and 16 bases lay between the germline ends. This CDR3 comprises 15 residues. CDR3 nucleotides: TGTGCCAGTAGTATTGGTTTAGACAGGTCATATGGCTACACCTTC. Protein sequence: CASSIGLDRSYGYTF.

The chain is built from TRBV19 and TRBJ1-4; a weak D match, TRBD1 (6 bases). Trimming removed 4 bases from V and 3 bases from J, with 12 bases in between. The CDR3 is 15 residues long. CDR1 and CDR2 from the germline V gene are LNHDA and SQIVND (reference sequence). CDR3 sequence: CASSTSTGSNEKLFF. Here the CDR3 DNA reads TGTGCCAGTAGTACCTCGACAGGCTCTAATGAAAAACTGTTTTTT.